This T cell receptor beta chain was captured by sequencing in a study of blood T cell repertoires in COVID-19. Across the study: Samples taken during acute and convalescent COVID-19 were collected in the United States, Italy and Spain. T cells, B-cell-depleted T cells, or PBMCs provided the cDNA or gDNA that served as material.

Methods used by the authors: Estimation of nucleated cell counts relied on the amplification of reference gene primers. Only in-frame clones appear in the TCRdb table, and some are missing; sequencing was by immunoSEQ multiplex PCR. Clonal size and the V and J genes are those of that table, whereas D and trimming came from the DNA. The table includes around 50,000 clones, roughly 83% detected once. Trimming took 0 bases from V and 1 from J, leaving 7 bases between them. CDR3 length: 14 amino acids. Per germline, CDR1 SGHTA and CDR2 FQGTGA. The gene calls are TRBV7-3 and TRBJ2-7, with D possibly being TRBD2 (6 bases). This clonotype was sampled from an elderly woman with acute or convalescent COVID-19. The specimen was peripheral blood. The CDR3 loop is CASSLTGGSYEQYF. CDR3 DNA: TGTGCCAGCAGCTTAACCGGGGGATCCTACGAGCAGTACTTC.